This entry lists 2 T cell receptor beta chains sequenced from one sample in a study of blood T cell repertoires in COVID-19. TCRdb's copy holds only in-frame clones and misses some; the assay was immunoSEQ multiplex PCR. The repertoire has about 190,000 clones, approximately 86% of them found once; the top ten carry 10%. Sequencing used peripheral blood. Source of these receptors: a woman older than 75 with active or convalescent COVID-19.

This sequence joins TRBV6-1 and TRBJ1-1; D unclear. Germline CDR1 reads MNHNS; CDR2 reads SASEGT. Deletions cut 0 bases from V and 5 bases from J, with 10 bases between. The CDR3 contains 14 residues. CDR3 nucleotides: TGTGCCAGCAGTGAAGCTGGCACCCTGACTGAAGCTTTCTTT. It codes for CASSEAGTLTEAFF.

The chain uses TRBV2 and TRBJ1-3; D gene unclear. The V and J ends lost 2 bases and 0 bases respectively, with 11 bases between them. CDR3 length: 16 residues. Germline V lookup: CDR1 SNHLY, CDR2 FYNNEI. CDR3 region: CASSERTNLSGNTIYF. CDR3 bases: TGTGCCAGCAGTGAAAGGACTAACCTCTCTGGAAACACCATATATTTT.